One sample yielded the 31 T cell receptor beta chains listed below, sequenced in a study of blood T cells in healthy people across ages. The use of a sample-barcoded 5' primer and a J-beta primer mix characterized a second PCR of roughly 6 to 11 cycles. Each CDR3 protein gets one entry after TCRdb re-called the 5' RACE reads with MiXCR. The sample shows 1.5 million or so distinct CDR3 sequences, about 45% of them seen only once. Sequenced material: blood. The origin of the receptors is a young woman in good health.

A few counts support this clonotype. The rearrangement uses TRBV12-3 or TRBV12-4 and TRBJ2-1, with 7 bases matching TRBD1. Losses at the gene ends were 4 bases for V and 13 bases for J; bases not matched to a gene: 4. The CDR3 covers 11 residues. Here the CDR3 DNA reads TGTGCCAGCAGTTGGGACAGCCTACAGTTCTTC. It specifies CASSWDSLQFF.

The CDR3 sequence is CASSVGSSYGQYF. As DNA, the CDR3 is TGTGCCAGCAGTGTTGGCTCATCCTACGGGCAGTACTTC. The chain combines TRBV27 with TRBJ2-4; D unresolved. Germline V CDR1 and CDR2: MNHEY, SMNVEV (reference sequence). This CDR3 is 13 amino acids long. The V end lost 5 bases, the J end lost 13 bases, and 18 bases lay between the germline ends.

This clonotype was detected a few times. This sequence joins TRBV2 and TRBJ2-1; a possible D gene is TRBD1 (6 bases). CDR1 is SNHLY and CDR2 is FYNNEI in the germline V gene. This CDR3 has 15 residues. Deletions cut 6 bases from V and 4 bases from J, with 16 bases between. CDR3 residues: CASSDYDTGYNEQFF. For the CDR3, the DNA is TGTGCCAGCAGCGACTACGATACAGGGTACAATGAGCAGTTCTTC.

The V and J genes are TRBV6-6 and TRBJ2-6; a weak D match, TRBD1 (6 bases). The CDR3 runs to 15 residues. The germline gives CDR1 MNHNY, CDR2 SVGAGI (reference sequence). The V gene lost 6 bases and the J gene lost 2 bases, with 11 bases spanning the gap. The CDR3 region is CASREKGAGANVLTF. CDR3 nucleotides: TGTGCCAGCAGAGAGAAGGGGGCTGGGGCCAACGTCCTGACTTTC.

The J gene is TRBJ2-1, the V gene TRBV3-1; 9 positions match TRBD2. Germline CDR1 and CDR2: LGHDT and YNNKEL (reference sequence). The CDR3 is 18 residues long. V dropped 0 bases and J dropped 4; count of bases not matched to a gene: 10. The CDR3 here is CASSQEGLAGSRYNEQFF. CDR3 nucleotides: TGTGCCAGCAGCCAAGAGGGCCTAGCGGGGTCTCGATACAATGAGCAGTTCTTC.

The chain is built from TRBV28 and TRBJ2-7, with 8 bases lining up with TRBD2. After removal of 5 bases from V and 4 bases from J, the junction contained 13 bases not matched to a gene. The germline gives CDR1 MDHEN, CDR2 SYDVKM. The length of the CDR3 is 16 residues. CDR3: CASSPSPGGRGYEQYF. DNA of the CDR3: TGTGCCAGCAGTCCCTCCCCGGGAGGGAGGGGGTACGAGCAGTACTTC.

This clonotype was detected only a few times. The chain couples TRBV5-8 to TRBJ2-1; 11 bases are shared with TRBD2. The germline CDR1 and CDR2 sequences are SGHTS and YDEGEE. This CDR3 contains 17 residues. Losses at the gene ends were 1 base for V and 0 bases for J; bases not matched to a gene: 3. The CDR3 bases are TGTGCCAGCAGCTTGCCGGGGACTAGCGGCTCCTACAATGAGCAGTTCTTC. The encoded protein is CASSLPGTSGSYNEQFF.

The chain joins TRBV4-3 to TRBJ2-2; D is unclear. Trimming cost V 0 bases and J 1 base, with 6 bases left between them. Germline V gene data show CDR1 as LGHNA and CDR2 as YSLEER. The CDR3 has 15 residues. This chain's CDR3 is CASSQESLNTGELFF. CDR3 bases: TGCGCCAGCAGCCAAGAAAGCCTGAACACCGGGGAGCTGTTTTTT.

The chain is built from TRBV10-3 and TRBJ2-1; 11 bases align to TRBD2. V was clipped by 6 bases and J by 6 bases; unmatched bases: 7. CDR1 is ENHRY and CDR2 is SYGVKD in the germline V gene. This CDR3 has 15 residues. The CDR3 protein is CAIRTSGMSGNEQFF. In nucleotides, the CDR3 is TGTGCCATCAGGACTAGCGGGATGAGTGGCAATGAGCAGTTCTTC.

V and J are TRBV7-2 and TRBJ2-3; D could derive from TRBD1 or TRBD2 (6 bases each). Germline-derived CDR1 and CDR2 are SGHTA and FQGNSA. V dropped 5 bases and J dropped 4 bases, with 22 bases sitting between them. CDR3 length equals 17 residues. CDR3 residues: CASSTPGPGANADTQYF. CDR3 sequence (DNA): TGTGCCAGCAGCACCCCAGGACCGGGGGCGAACGCAGATACGCAGTATTTT.

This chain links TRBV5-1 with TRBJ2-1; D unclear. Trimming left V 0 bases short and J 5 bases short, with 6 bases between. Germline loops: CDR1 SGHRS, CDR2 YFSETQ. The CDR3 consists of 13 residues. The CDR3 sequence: CASSLEVNNEQFF. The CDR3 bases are TGCGCCAGCAGCTTGGAGGTTAACAATGAGCAGTTCTTC.

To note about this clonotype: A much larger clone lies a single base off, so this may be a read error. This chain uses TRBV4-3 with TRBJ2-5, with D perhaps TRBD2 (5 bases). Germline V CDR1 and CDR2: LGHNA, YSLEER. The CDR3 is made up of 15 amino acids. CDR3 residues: CASSKDLRAEETQYF. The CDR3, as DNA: TGCGCCAGCAGCAAAGATTTGAGAGCGGAAGAGACCCAGTACTTC.

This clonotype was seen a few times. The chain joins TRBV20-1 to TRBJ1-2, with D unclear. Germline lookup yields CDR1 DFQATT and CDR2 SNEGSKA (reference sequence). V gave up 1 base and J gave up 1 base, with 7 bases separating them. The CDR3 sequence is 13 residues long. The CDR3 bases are TGCAGTGCTAGAGGGGGAGTTAACTATGGCTACACCTTC. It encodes CSARGGVNYGYTF.

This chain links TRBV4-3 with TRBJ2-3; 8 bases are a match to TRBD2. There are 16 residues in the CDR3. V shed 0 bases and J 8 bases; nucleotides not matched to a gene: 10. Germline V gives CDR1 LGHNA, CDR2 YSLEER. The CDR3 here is CASSQERADGGGTQYF. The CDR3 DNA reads TGCGCCAGCAGCCAAGAACGAGCGGACGGGGGGGGTACGCAGTATTTT.

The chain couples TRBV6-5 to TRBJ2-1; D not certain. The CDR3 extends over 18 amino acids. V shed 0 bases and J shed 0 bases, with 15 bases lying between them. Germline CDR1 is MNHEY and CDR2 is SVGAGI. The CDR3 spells CASSYSSPTYSSYNEQFF. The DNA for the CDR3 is TGTGCCAGCAGTTACTCGAGCCCGACTTATAGCTCCTACAATGAGCAGTTCTTC.

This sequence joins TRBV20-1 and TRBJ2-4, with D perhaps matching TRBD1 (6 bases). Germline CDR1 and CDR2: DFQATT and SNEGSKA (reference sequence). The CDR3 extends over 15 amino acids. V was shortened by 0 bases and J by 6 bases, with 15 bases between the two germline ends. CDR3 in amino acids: CSARDYRVGGNIQYF. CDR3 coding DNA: TGCAGTGCTAGAGACTACAGGGTAGGGGGAAACATTCAGTACTTC.

This chain's CDR3 is CASSLRSGSEQYF. The CDR3 nucleotides read TGTGCCAGCAGTTTAAGGTCAGGAAGTGAGCAGTACTTC. V gene TRBV27 combines with J gene TRBJ2-7; no firm D call. V was pared by 2 bases and J by 7 bases, with 12 bases between. The CDR3 has 13 residues. Germline CDR1 MNHEY, CDR2 SMNVEV (reference sequence).

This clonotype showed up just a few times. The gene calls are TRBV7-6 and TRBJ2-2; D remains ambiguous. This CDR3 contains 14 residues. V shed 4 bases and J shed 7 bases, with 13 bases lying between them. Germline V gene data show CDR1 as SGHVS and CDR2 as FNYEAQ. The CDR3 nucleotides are TGTGCCAGCAGCTCACCCATCAAGGTCGGGGAGCTGTTTTTT. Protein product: CASSSPIKVGELFF.

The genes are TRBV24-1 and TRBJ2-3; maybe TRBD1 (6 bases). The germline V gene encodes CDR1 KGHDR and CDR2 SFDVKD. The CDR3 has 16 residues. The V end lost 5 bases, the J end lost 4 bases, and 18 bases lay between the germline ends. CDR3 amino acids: CATSGGTGRRSDTQYF. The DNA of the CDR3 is TGTGCCACCAGTGGGGGAACAGGGCGGAGGTCAGATACGCAGTATTTT.

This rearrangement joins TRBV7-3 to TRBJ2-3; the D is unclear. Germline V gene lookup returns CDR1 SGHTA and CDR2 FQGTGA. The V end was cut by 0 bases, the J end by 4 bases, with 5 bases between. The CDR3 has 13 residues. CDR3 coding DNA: TGTGCCAGCAGCTTAACTATCTCAGATACGCAGTATTTT. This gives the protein CASSLTISDTQYF.

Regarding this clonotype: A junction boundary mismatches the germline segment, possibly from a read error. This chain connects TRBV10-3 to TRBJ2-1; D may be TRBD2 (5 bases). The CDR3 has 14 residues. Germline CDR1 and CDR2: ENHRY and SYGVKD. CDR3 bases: TGCGCCATCACCAAAGTAGGAGGTCACAATGAGCAGTTCTTC. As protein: CAITKVGGHNEQFF.

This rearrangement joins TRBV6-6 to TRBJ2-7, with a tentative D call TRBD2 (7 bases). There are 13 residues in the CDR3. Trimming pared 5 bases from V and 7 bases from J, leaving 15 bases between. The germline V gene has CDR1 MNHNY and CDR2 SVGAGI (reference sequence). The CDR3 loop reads CASSAKGGREQYF. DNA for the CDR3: TGTGCCAGCAGTGCGAAGGGGGGGAGGGAGCAGTACTTC.

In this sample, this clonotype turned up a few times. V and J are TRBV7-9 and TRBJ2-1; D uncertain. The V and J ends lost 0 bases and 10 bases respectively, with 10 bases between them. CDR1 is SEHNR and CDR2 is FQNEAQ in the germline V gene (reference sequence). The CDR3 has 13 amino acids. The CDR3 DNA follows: TGTGCCAGCAGCTTAGCAGCGACGGTGGAGCAGTTCTTC. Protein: CASSLAATVEQFF.

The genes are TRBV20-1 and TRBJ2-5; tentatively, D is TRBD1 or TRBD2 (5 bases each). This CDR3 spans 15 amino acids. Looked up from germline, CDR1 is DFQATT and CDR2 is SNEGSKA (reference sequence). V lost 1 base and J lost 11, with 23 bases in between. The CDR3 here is CSARGDPSSYNEQYF. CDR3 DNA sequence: TGCAGTGCTAGAGGGGACCCGAGCTCCTACAATGAGCAGTACTTC.

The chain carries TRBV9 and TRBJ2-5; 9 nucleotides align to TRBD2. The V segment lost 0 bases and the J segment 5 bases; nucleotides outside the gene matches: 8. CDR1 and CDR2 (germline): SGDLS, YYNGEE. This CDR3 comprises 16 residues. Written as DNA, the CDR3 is TGTGCCAGCAGCGTAGAGGTGGCGGGAGGGCTGGAGACCCAGTACTTC. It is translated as CASSVEVAGGLETQYF.

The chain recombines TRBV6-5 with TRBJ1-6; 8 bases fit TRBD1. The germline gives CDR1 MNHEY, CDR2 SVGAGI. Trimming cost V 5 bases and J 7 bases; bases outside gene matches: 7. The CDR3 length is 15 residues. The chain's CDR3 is CASSHGQGGNSPLHF. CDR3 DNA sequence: TGTGCCAGCAGTCATGGACAGGGAGGAAATTCACCCCTCCACTTT.

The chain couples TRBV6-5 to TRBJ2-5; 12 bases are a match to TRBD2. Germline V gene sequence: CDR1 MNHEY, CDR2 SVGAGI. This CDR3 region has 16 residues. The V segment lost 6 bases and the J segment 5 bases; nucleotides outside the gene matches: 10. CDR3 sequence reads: CASSHSTSGSGETQYF. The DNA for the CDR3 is TGTGCCAGCAGCCATTCGACTAGCGGGAGCGGTGAGACCCAGTACTTC.

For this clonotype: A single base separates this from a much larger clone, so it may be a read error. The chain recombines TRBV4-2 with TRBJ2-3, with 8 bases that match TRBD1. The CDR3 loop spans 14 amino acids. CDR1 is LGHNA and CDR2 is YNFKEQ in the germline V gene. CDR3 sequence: CAGSQRTGSDTQYF. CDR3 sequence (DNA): TGTGCCGGCAGCCAAAGGACAGGGTCAGATACGCAGTATTTT.

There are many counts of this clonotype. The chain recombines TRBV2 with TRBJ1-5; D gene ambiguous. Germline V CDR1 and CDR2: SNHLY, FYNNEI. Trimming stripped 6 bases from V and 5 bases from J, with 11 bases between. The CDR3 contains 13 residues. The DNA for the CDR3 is TGTGCCAGCAGACCCACCTACTATCAGCCCCAGCATTTT. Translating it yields CASRPTYYQPQHF.

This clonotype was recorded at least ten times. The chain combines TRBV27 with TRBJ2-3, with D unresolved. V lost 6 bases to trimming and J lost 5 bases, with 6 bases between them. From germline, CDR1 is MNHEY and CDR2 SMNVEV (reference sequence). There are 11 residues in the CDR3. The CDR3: CASSMGDTQYF. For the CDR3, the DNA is TGTGCCAGCAGCATGGGAGATACGCAGTATTTT.

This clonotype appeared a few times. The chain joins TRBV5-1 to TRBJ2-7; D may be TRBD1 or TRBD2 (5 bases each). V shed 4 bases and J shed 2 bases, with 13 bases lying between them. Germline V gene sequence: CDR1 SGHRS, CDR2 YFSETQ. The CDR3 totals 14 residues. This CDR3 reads CASSEGRSPYEQYF. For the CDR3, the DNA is TGCGCCAGCAGCGAGGGACGGTCTCCCTACGAGCAGTACTTC.